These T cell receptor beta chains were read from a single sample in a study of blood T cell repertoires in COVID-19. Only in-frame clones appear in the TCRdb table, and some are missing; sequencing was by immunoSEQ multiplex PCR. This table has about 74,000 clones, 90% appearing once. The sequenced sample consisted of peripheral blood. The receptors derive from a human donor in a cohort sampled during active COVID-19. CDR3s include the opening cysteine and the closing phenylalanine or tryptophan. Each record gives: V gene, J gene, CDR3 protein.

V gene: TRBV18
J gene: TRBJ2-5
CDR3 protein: CASSQSGTSETQYF

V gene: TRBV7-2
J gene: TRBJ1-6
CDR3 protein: CASSFLDRGLNSPLHF

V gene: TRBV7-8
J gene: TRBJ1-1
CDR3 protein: CASSPTGGKGEAFF

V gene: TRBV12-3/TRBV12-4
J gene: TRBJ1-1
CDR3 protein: CASRRSGSTEAFF

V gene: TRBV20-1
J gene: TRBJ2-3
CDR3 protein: CSASVPGQGFTDTQYF

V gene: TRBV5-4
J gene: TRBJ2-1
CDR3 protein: CASSALLPGSGEYNEQFF

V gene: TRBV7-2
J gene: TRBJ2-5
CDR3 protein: CASSLRGGFPETQYF

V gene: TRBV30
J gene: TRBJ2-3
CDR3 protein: CAWTPRGGGNEDTQYF

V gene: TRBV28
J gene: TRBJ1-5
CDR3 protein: CASCLLGVRGPFPYSNQPQHF

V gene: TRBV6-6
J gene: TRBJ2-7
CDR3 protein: CASRPIRRGSEQYF

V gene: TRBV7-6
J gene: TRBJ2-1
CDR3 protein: CASSLVMGHQYNEQFF

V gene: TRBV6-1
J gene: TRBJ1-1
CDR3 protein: CASSERGQGLGAEAFF

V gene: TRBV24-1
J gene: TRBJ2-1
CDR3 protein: CATSDPRGSSGRAYEQFF

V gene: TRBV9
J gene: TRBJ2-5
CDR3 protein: CASSVGGGWTQETQYF

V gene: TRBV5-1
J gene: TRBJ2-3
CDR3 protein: CASSLGTSGSTDTQYF

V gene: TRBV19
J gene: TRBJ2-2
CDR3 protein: CASSITGGSGELFF

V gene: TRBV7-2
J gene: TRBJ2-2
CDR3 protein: CASSLMRTGELFF

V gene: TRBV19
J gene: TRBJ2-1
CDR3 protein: CASSRGGSYNEQFF

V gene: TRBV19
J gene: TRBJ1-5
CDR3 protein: CASSIVGGIRNQPQHF

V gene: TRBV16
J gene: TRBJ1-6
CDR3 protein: CASSLTGNSPLHF

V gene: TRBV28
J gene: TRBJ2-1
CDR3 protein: CASTLSLAGGLGEQFF

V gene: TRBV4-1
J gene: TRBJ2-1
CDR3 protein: CASSQDQLATGHEQFF

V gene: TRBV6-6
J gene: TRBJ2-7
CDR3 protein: CASSYSGGEEEQYF

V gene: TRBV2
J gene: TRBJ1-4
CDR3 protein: CASRPGRGANEKLFF

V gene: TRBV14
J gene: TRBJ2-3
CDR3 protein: CASSQDLAGPSTDTQYF

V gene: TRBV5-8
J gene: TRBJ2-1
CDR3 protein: CASSFGQVSYNEQFF

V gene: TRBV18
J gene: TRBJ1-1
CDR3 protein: CASSPGTGNTEAFF

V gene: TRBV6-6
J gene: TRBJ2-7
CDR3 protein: CASRKISGSYEQYF

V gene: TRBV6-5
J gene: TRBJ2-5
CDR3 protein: CASSYSLEGTQYF

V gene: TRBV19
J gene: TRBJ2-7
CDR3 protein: CASSMALSGFYEQYF

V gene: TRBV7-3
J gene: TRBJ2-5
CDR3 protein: CASSLIGGQETQYF

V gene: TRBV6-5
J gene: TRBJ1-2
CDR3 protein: CASSYSQQGFRGYTF

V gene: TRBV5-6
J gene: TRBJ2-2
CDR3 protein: CASSSDTFTGELFF

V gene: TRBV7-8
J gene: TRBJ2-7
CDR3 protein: CASRGDVYEQYF

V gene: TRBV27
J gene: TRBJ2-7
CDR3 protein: CASSLLRGLSYEQYF

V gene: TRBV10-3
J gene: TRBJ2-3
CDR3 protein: CASRGGASGDTQYF

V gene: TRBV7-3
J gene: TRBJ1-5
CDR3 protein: CASTQSGGVSGNQPQHF

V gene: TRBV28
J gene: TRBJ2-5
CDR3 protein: CASSPRGWETQYF

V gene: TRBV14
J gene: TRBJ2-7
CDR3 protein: CASSQVGAGLLTYEQYF

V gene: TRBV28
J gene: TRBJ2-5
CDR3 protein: CASSWGGAQETQYF

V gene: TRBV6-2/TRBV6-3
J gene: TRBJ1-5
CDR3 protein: CASSYAGDNQPQHF

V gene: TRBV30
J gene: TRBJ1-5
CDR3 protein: CAWSVGGGVGQPQHF

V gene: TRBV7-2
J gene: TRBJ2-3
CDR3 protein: CASSQTSGSIGTDTQYF

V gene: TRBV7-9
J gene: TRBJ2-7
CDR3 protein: CASSLGLHNEQYF

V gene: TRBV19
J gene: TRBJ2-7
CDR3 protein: CASSADSYEQYF

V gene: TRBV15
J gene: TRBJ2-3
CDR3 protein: CATSIRDRAFGDTQYF

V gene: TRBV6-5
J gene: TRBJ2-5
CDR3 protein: CASSQTGGAETQYF

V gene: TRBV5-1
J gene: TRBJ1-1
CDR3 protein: CASSWGTGEPVAEAFF

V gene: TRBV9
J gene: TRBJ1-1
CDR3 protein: CASSAGTGGTEAFF

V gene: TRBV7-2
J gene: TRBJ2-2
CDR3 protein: CASSLETSFTGELFF

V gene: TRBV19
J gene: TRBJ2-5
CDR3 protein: CASSIGTGFSQETQYF